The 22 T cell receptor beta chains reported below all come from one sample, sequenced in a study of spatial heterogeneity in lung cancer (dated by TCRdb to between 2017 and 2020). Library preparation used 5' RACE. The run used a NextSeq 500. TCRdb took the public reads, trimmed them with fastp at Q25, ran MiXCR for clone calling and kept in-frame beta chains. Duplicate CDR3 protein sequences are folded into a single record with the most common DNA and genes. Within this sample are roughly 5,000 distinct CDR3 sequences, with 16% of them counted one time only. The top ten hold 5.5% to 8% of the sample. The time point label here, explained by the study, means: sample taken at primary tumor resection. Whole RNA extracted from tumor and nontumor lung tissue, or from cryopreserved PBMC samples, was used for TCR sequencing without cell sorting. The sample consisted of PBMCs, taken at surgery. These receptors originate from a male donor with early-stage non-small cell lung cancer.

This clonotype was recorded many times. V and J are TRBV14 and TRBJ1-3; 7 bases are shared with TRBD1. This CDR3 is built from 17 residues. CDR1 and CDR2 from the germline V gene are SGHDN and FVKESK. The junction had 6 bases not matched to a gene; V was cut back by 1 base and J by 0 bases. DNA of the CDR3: TGTGCCAGCAGCCAAGGAGGGACAGTTCTCTCTGGAAACACCATATATTTT. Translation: CASSQGGTVLSGNTIYF.

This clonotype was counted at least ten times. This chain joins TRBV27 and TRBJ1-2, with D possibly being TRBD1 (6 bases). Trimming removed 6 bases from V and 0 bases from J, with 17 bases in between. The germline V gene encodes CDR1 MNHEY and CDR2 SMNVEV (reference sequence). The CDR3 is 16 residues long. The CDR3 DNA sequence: TGTGCCAGCAGCAGTTGGGGGCACGAATCTAACTATGGCTACACCTTC. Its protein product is CASSSWGHESNYGYTF.

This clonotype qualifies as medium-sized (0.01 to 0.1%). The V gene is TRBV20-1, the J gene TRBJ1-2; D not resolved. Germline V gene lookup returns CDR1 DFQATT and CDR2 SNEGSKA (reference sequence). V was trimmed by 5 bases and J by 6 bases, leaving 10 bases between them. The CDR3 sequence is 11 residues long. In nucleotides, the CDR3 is TGCAGTGCTTACACGGGGAATGGCTACACCTTC. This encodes CSAYTGNGYTF.

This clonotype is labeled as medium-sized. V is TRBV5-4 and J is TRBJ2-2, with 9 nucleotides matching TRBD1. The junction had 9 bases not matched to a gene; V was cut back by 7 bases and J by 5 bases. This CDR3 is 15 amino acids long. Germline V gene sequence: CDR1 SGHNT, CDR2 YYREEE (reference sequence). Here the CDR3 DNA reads TGTGCCAGCCGTAGGACAGGGGTTCAGACCGGGGAGCTGTTTTTT. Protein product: CASRRTGVQTGELFF.

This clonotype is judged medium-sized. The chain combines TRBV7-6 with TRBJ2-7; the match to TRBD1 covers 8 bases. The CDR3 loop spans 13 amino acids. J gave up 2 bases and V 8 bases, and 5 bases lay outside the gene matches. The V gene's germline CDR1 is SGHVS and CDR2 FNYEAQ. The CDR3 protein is CASGGQGPYEQYF. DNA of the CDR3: TGTGCCAGCGGAGGACAGGGTCCCTACGAGCAGTACTTC.

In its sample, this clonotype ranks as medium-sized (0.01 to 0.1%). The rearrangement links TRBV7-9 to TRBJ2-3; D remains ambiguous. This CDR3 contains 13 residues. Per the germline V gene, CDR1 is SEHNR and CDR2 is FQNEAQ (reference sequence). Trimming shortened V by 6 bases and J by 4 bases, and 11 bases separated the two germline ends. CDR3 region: CASSQVYADTQYF. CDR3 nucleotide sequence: TGTGCCAGCAGTCAGGTTTACGCAGATACGCAGTATTTT.

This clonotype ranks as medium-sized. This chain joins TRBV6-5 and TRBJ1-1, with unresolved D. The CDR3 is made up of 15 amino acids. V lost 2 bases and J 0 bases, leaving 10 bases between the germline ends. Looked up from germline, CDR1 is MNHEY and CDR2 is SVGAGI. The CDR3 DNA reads TGTGCCAGCAGTTACAGTACAGCCATGAACACTGAAGCTTTCTTT. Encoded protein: CASSYSTAMNTEAFF.

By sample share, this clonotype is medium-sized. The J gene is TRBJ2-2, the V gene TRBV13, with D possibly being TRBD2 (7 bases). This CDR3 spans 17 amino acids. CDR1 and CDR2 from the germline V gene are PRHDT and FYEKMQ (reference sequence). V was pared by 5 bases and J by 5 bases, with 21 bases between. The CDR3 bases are TGTGCCAGCAGCCCCTCACAGGGTTTCGGGGGGACCGGGGAGCTGTTTTTT. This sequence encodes CASSPSQGFGGTGELFF.

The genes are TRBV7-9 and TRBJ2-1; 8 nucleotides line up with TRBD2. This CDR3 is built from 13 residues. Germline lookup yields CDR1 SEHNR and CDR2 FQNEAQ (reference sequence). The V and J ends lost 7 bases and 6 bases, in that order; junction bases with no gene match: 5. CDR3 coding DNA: TGTGCCAGCACTGGCGGGAGGAGCAATGAGCAGTTCTTC. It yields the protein CASTGGRSNEQFF.

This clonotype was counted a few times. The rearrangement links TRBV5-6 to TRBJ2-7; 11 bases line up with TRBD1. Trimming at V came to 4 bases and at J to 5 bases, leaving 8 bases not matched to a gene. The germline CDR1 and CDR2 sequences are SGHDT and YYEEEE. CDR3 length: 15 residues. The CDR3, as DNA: TGTGCCAGCAGCACGCCTGGACAGGGGGCTAACGAGCAGTACTTC. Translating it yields CASSTPGQGANEQYF.

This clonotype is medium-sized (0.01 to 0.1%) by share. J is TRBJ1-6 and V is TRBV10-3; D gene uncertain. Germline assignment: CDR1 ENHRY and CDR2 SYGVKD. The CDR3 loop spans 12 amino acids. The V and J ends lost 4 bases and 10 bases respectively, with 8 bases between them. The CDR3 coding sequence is TGTGCCATCAGTGGAGAGGAATCACCCCTCCACTTT. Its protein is CAISGEESPLHF.

DNA for the CDR3: TGCGCCAGCAGCCAAGAAGGACCGGGACAAGCCTACGAGCAGTACTTC. Translating gives CASSQEGPGQAYEQYF. This rearrangement joins TRBV4-3 to TRBJ2-7; D is perhaps TRBD1 (6 bases). CDR3 length: 16 residues. Trimming took off 0 bases at V and 2 bases at J, with 14 bases between the two ends. Germline CDR1 LGHNA, CDR2 YSLEER.

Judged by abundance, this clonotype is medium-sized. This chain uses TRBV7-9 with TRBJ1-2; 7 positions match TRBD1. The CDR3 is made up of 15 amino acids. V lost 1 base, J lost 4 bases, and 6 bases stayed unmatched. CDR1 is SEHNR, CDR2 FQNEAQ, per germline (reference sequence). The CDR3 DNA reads TGTGCCAGCAGCTTAGGCGACAGGGAGGCCTATGGCTACACCTTC. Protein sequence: CASSLGDREAYGYTF.

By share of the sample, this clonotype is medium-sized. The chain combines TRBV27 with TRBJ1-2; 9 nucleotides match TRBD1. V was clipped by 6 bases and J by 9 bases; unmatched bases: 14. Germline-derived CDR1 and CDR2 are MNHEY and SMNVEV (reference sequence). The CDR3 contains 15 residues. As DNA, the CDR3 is TGTGCCAGCAGGCAAAGGGGGACAGGGCTCAGCAGCTACACCTTC. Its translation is CASRQRGTGLSSYTF.

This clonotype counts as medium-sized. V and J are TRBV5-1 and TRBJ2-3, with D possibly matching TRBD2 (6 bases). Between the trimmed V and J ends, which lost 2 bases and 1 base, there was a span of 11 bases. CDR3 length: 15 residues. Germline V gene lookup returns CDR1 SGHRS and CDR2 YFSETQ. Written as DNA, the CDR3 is TGCGCCAGCAGCTTACGGGGGTCAGGCACAGATACGCAGTATTTT. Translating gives CASSLRGSGTDTQYF.

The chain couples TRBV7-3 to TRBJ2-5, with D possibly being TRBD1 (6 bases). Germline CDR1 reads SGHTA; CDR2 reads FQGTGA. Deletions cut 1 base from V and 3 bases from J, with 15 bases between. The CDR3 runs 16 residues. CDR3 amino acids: CASSLSFTGSEETQYF. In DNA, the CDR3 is TGTGCCAGCAGCTTAAGTTTTACAGGGTCAGAAGAGACCCAGTACTTC.

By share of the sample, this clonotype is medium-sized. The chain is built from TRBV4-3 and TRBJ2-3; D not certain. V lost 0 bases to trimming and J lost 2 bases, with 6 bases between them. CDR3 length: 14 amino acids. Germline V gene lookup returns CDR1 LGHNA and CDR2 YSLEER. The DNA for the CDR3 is TGCGCCAGCAGCCAAGACTATCTCACAGATACGCAGTATTTT. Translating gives CASSQDYLTDTQYF.

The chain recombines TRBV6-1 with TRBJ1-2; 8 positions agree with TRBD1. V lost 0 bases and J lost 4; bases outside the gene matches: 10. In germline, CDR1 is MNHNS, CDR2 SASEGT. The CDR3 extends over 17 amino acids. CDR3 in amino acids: CASSEARMGDRGYGYTF. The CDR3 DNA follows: TGTGCCAGCAGTGAAGCCAGGATGGGTGACAGGGGCTATGGCTACACCTTC.

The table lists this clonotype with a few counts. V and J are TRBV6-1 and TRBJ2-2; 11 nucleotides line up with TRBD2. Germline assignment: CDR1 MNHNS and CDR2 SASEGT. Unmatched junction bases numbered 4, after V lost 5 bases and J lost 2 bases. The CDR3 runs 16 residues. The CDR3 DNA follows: TGTGCCAGCAGTCTAGGGACTAGCGGAAACACCGGGGAGCTGTTTTTT. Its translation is CASSLGTSGNTGELFF.

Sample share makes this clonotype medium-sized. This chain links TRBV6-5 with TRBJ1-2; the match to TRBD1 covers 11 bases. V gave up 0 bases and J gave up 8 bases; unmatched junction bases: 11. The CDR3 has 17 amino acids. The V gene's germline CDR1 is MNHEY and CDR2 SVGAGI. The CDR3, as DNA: TGTGCCAGCAGTTACTCTCAGGACAGGGGGCTCCACGCGGGCTACACCTTC. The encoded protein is CASSYSQDRGLHAGYTF.

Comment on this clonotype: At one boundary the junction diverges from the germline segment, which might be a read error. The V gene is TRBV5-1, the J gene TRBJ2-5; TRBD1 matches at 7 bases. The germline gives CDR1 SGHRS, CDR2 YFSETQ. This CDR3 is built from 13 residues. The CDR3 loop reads CSSSKGQQETQYF. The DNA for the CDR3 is TGCTCCAGCAGCAAGGGACAGCAAGAGACCCAGTACTTC.

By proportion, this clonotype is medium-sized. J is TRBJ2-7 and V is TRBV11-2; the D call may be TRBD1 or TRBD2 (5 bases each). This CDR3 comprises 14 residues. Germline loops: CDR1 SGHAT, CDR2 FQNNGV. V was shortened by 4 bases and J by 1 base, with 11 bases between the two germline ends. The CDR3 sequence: CASSYLWGSYEQYF. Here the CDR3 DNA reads TGTGCCAGCAGCTATCTCTGGGGGTCCTACGAGCAGTACTTC.